This TCR beta chain was recorded in a study of cytomegalovirus exposure and HLA in healthy donors. In this sample, this clone turned up once. Its specificity is unknown. Broader study findings: Among TCR beta chains, those listed as cytomegalovirus-associated numbered over 150. In a later analysis, TCR beta V- and J-gene trimming was associated with a missense DCLRE1C variant. Earlier analysis looked at TCR beta V segments, and most were productive about 90% or about 30% of the time.

With 60 Vbeta and 13 Jbeta primers, the PCR was carried out. Produced via immunoSEQ multiplex PCR; TCRdb's table is partial and in-frame only. The profile shows 200,000 to 300,000 clones, 84% of them singletons. Sequencing input: PBMCs. This sequence originates from a woman between 40 and 55 years old in good health and CMV-seropositive.

CDR3 sequence reads: CASSEPQGAFLAKNIQYF. DNA for the CDR3: TGTGCCAGCAGTGAACCACAGGGGGCATTCTTAGCCAAAAACATTCAGTACTTC. The chain uses TRBV6-1 and TRBJ2-4; 9 bases are a match to TRBD1. The CDR3 runs 18 residues. The V and J ends lost 2 bases and 0 bases, in that order; junction bases with no gene match: 8. The V gene's germline CDR1 is MNHNS and CDR2 SASEGT.